Below are 8 T cell receptor beta chains sequenced from a single sample in a study of long-term antiretroviral therapy in people with HIV. Version v3.0 of the immunoSEQ assay was performed at survey level. Using immunoSEQ multiplex PCR, the repertoire was profiled, and TCRdb retains in-frame clones only, with some absent. The data hold about 23,000 clones, with about 88% observed a single time. Sequences were derived from unsorted PBMCs, sampled 0.6 years after starting antiretroviral therapy. The receptor set was obtained from a man between 60 and 70 years old with HIV.

The V gene is TRBV6-1, the J gene TRBJ1-2; a possible D gene is TRBD1 (5 bases). The CDR3 loop spans 14 amino acids. The ends were cut back, 4 bases at V and 4 bases at J, with 13 bases in the middle. The V gene's germline CDR1 is MNHNS and CDR2 SASEGT. The CDR3 DNA reads TGTGCCAGCAGTGGAGGGGATAATACCTATGGCTACACCTTC. Protein: CASSGGDNTYGYTF.

This clone was found a few times. The CDR3 spells CASSAMGGAGQPQHF. The CDR3 region has the DNA TGTGCCAGCAGTGCCATGGGGGGGGCAGGTCAGCCCCAGCATTTT. The rearrangement uses TRBV2 and TRBJ1-5; maybe TRBD1 (6 bases). V gave up 4 bases and J gave up 6 bases, with 16 bases separating them. The germline V gene encodes CDR1 SNHLY and CDR2 FYNNEI. The CDR3 is 15 residues long. Drawing the rest from reference TRBV2 and TRBJ1-5, the complete variable domain is EPEVTQTPSHQVTQMGQEVILRCVPISNHLYFYWYRQILGQKVEFLVSFYNNEISEKSEIFDDQFSVERPDGSNFTLKIRSTKLEDSAMYFCASSAMGGAGQPQHFGDGTRLSIL.

The chain employs TRBV7-9 and TRBJ1-5; 10 bases match TRBD1. The CDR3 length is 16 residues. The V segment lost 5 bases and the J segment 1 base; nucleotides outside the gene matches: 5. Germline V gene sequence: CDR1 SEHNR, CDR2 FQNEAQ (reference sequence). CDR3 in DNA: TGTGCCAGCAGCCCCCGGACAGGGGGAAGCAATCAGCCCCAGCATTTT. This encodes CASSPRTGGSNQPQHF.

The chain couples TRBV5-1 to TRBJ1-1, with TRBD1 as a possible D gene (5 bases). Germline V gives CDR1 SGHRS, CDR2 YFSETQ. V dropped 0 bases and J dropped 1 base, with 7 bases sitting between them. The CDR3 consists of 14 residues. CDR3: CASSLERGNTEAFF. CDR3 in DNA: TGCGCCAGCAGCTTGGAGAGGGGGAACACTGAAGCTTTCTTT. Full variable domain (outside the CDR3, taken from reference TRBV5-1 and TRBJ1-1): KAGVTQTPRYLIKTRGQQVTLSCSPISGHRSVSWYQQTPGQGLQFLFEYFSETQRNKGNFPGRFSGRQFSNSRSEMNVSTLELGDSALYLCASSLERGNTEAFFGQGTRLTVV.

The gene calls are TRBV19 and TRBJ2-7, with D unresolved. The germline CDR1 and CDR2 sequences are LNHDA and SQIVND (reference sequence). Trimming stripped 1 base from V and 4 bases from J, with 8 bases between. The CDR3 is 13 residues long. CDR3 sequence reads: CASSIGVFYEQYF. The CDR3 DNA sequence: TGTGCCAGTAGTATAGGTGTCTTTTACGAGCAGTACTTC. Full variable domain (remainder filled in from reference TRBV19 and TRBJ2-7): DGGITQSPKYLFRKEGQNVTLSCEQNLNHDAMYWYRQDPGQGLRLIYYSQIVNDFQKGDIAEGYSVSREKKESFPLTVTSAQKNPTAFYLCASSIGVFYEQYFGPGTRLTVT.

V and J are TRBV5-4 and TRBJ1-2; 8 nucleotides agree with TRBD1. Germline trimming cut 4 bases from V and 4 bases from J; bases unmatched to any gene: 6. This CDR3 contains 14 residues. CDR1 is SGHNT and CDR2 is YYREEE in the germline V gene (reference sequence). CDR3 sequence (DNA): TGTGCCAGCAGCCCCCGGACAGGGCCCTATGGCTACACCTTC. Its translation is CASSPRTGPYGYTF.

The chain combines TRBV4-3 with TRBJ2-7; D is possibly TRBD2 (6 bases). Trimming removed 1 base at V and 6 bases at J, with 13 bases between. This CDR3 has 14 amino acids. CDR1 is LGHNA, CDR2 YSLEER, per germline. The CDR3 DNA is TGCGCCAGCAGCCAAGGGGTTGGGGGAGGCGAGCAGTACTTC. Translating it yields CASSQGVGGGEQYF.

J is TRBJ2-7 and V is TRBV9; D may be TRBD2 (6 bases). Trimming left V 4 bases short and J 6 bases short, with 20 bases between. CDR3 size: 15 residues. Per germline, CDR1 SGDLS and CDR2 YYNGEE. The CDR3 sequence: CASSPQPGLLGEQYF. The CDR3 nucleotides are TGTGCCAGCAGCCCTCAGCCGGGACTCTTGGGCGAGCAGTACTTC.